This T cell receptor beta chain is from a study of cytotoxic CD8 clonotypes in ibrutinib-treated CLL. Study-wide results and limits: The study found clonality rose at ibrutinib response, then fell toward baseline at progression.

This table comes from immunoSEQ multiplex PCR, and its TCRdb copy is limited to in-frame clones, with some not included. This table has hundreds of thousands of clones, 60% to 80% appearing once. With 7 bases clipped from V and 4 bases from J, the junction kept 6 bases outside the gene matches. This CDR3 is 14 amino acids long. Germline lookup yields CDR1 MNHEY and CDR2 SVGAGI. Of note for this clone: Its target is not known.

From cryopreserved PBMCs came about 2.1 micrograms of genomic DNA used for TCR beta libraries. The receptor was isolated from a human donor with chronic lymphocytic leukemia. Sequenced here: PBMCs, sampled after 12 months of ibrutinib treatment. V is TRBV6-5 and J is TRBJ1-2, with TRBD1 identical over 10 bases. In nucleotides, the CDR3 is TGTGCCAGCACCCGGGGACAGGGGAGCTATGGCTACACCTTC. Protein product: CASTRGQGSYGYTF.